The 15 T cell receptor beta chains below all came from one sample that was sequenced in a study of beta chain features in type 1 diabetes. Reverse transcribing all isolated RNA meant expressed TCRB transcripts were sequenced. The table came from immunoSEQ multiplex PCR; TCRdb's copy has only in-frame clones and leaves some out. Of just over 150,000 clones listed, approximately 10% are singletons. Sequenced material: central memory CD4+ T cells from blood. Every receptor here comes from a man between 18 and 35 years old in good health.

The CDR3 region is CAISARVDYGYTF. The CDR3 DNA reads TGTGCCATCAGTGCACGGGTCGACTATGGCTACACCTTC. The chain uses TRBV10-3 and TRBJ1-2, with D hard to call. The V end lost 4 bases, the J end lost 3 bases, and 9 bases lay between the germline ends. Germline lookup yields CDR1 ENHRY and CDR2 SYGVKD. CDR3 length equals 13 residues.

V gene TRBV29-1 combines with J gene TRBJ2-6; TRBD1 aligns across 9 bases. The CDR3 has 16 amino acids. Looked up from germline, CDR1 is SQVTM and CDR2 is ANQGSEA. Unmatched junction bases numbered 6, after V lost 6 bases and J lost 0 bases. The CDR3 DNA reads TGCAGCGTGGGACAGGGCCCCAGCTCTGGGGCCAACGTCCTGACTTTC. Protein product: CSVGQGPSSGANVLTF.

The chain uses TRBV28 and TRBJ2-4, with D possibly being TRBD1 or TRBD2 (5 bases each). The CDR3 covers 15 residues. In germline, CDR1 is MDHEN, CDR2 SYDVKM. V dropped 6 bases and J dropped 6 bases, with 18 bases sitting between them. CDR3 in DNA: TGTGCCAGCAGCTGGGGGACGGGGAAGGTAAACATTCAGTACTTC. This sequence encodes CASSWGTGKVNIQYF.

This clone was detected only a few times. This chain uses TRBV29-1 with TRBJ2-7; D is perhaps TRBD2 (6 bases). There are 12 residues in the CDR3. Germline assignment: CDR1 SQVTM and CDR2 ANQGSEA. V was shortened by 4 bases and J by 6 bases, with 13 bases between the two germline ends. The CDR3 reads CSVGGARGEQYF. CDR3 nucleotides: TGCAGCGTTGGCGGGGCCCGGGGCGAGCAGTACTTC.

This clone appeared a few times. The V call is TRBV29-1, the J call TRBJ1-2, with 9 nucleotides matching TRBD1. V shed 4 bases and J 1 base; nucleotides not matched to a gene: 10. The CDR3 covers 16 residues. Per the germline V gene, CDR1 is SQVTM and CDR2 is ANQGSEA. The CDR3 reads CSVALLRDRVNYGYTF. In DNA, the CDR3 is TGCAGCGTTGCCCTCCTCCGGGACAGGGTTAACTATGGCTACACCTTC.

This clone turned up a few times. V usage is TRBV10-3 and J usage is TRBJ2-7; D remains ambiguous. Germline V gives CDR1 ENHRY, CDR2 SYGVKD. V shed 3 bases and J shed 0 bases, with 12 bases lying between them. The CDR3 spans 15 residues. The CDR3 nucleotides read TGTGCCATCAGTGACTCCGGACGGGTCTCCTACGAGCAGTACTTC. This translates into CAISDSGRVSYEQYF.

This clone turned up a few times. V is TRBV7-2 and J is TRBJ2-2; no clear D. From germline, CDR1 is SGHTA and CDR2 FQGNSA. Trimming pared 2 bases from V and 6 bases from J, leaving 4 bases between. This CDR3 contains 12 residues. For the CDR3, the DNA is TGTGCCAGCAGCTTATCGTCCGGGGAGCTGTTTTTT. Its protein is CASSLSSGELFF.

This clone was counted only a few times. The V and J genes are TRBV29-1 and TRBJ2-1, with 10 bases fitting TRBD2. Germline values: CDR1 SQVTM, CDR2 ANQGSEA. V shed 7 bases, J shed 4 bases, and the junction held 19 bases outside the gene matches. This CDR3 comprises 18 residues. CDR3 nucleotides: TGCAGCGCCCGGAAGGGGAATTCGGGACTAGCGAATTACAATGAGCAGTTCTTC. Its translation: CSARKGNSGLANYNEQFF.

The chain uses TRBV25-1 and TRBJ2-7; 9 positions match TRBD1. The CDR3 has 13 amino acids. The germline V gene has CDR1 MGHDK and CDR2 SYGVNS. The V and J ends lost 4 bases and 4 bases, in that order; junction bases with no gene match: 2. CDR3 amino acids: CASSGDRAYEQYF. The CDR3, as DNA: TGTGCCAGCAGTGGGGACAGGGCTTACGAGCAGTACTTC.

The chain links TRBV10-3 to TRBJ1-2; tentative D call: TRBD1 (5 bases). The V gene's germline CDR1 is ENHRY and CDR2 SYGVKD. Trimming cost V 10 bases and J 4 bases, with 16 bases left between them. CDR3 length: 13 amino acids. The CDR3 region is CASAGETVYGYTF. CDR3 sequence (DNA): TGTGCCAGCGCGGGGGAGACAGTCTATGGCTACACCTTC.

This clone has only one observation. The gene calls are TRBV9 and TRBJ2-7; D not resolved. The germline CDR1 and CDR2 sequences are SGDLS and YYNGEE. The CDR3 has 15 amino acids. V dropped 2 bases and J dropped 6 bases, with 18 bases sitting between them. The CDR3 region is CASSVANSRPSEQYF. DNA of the CDR3: TGTGCCAGCAGCGTCGCGAACTCCCGCCCGAGCGAGCAGTACTTC. Filled out from reference TRBV9 and TRBJ2-7, the complete variable domain reads DSGVTQTPKHLITATGQRVTLRCSPRSGDLSVYWYQQSLDQGLQFLIQYYNGEERAKGNILERFSAQQFPDLHSELNLSSLELGDSALYFCASSVANSRPSEQYFGPGTRLTVT.

This clone showed up just a few times. The chain recombines TRBV15 with TRBJ1-4; D is possibly TRBD1 (5 bases). V lost 4 bases and J lost 5, with 17 bases in between. CDR3 length equals 16 residues. Germline assignment: CDR1 LNHNV and CDR2 YYDKDF (reference sequence). CDR3 sequence reads: CATSTRLDRKNEKLFF. DNA of the CDR3: TGTGCCACCAGCACGCGACTCGACAGAAAGAATGAAAAACTGTTTTTT.

The genes are TRBV7-3 and TRBJ2-5, with TRBD2 identical over 9 bases. This CDR3 is 15 amino acids long. V lost 4 bases and J lost 9; bases outside the gene matches: 12. From germline, CDR1 is SGHTA and CDR2 FQGTGA. The CDR3 DNA is TGTGCCAGCAGCTCCTCGACTAGCGGCCGTGGGGCCCAGTACTTC. Translation gives CASSSSTSGRGAQYF.

This clone appeared many times. The chain is built from TRBV5-4 and TRBJ2-5; unclear D gene. V was shortened by 4 bases and J by 2 bases, with 18 bases between the two germline ends. Germline CDR1 SGHNT, CDR2 YYREEE (reference sequence). CDR3 length equals 16 residues. CDR3 loop: CASSPRTLAVQETQYF. CDR3 sequence (DNA): TGTGCCAGCAGCCCCAGGACCTTAGCCGTTCAAGAGACCCAGTACTTC.

This clone was seen more than once but under ten times. The V gene is TRBV27, the J gene TRBJ2-5, with TRBD1 matching 9 bases. The ends lost 5 bases at V and 3 bases at J; junction bases unmatched: 7. The CDR3 totals 15 residues. Germline V CDR1 and CDR2: MNHEY, SMNVEV (reference sequence). The CDR3 region is CASSRPGQGKETQYF. CDR3 sequence (DNA): TGTGCCAGCAGTCGGCCGGGACAGGGTAAAGAGACCCAGTACTTC.